The TCR beta chain under discussion was sequenced for a study of OX40 agonist ivuxolimab in advanced cancers. Study-wide context: Ivuxolimab, which targeted the costimulatory receptor OX40 (CD134), was an agonistic, fully human IgG2 monoclonal antibody. Intravenous ivuxolimab was administered to patients every 2 weeks at six dose levels: 0.01, 0.1, 0.3, 1.5, 3 and 10 mg/kg. Of the roughly 51 patients in dose escalation, about 20 had hepatocellular carcinoma, some 15 had melanoma, 9 had renal cell carcinoma and 9 had head and neck cancer. The dose-escalation cohort was roughly 83% male with a mean age of 60 years, ranging from roughly 23 to 80. Prior anti-PD-1, anti-PD-L1 or anti-CTLA-4 therapy was permitted, and checkpoint inhibitors had been received by roughly 42% of dose-escalation patients. Partial responses occurred in three dose-escalation patients: two with cutaneous melanoma and one with hepatocellular carcinoma. The purpose of peripheral TCRbeta sequencing was to test whether ivuxolimab changed TCR sequence diversity and led to clonal T-cell expansion. The paper reports the monotherapy dose-escalation portion (N = 52 patients) of the phase I ivuxolimab trial. Results the study describes overall, beyond this receptor: In partial responders in the 0.1-3.0 mg/kg groups, normalized peripheral clonal expansion was found to be among the lowest, especially among CD8+ T cells. Clonal expansion of both CD4+ and CD8+ blood T cells was observed from baseline to week 6 at doses 0.1 to 3.0 mg/kg. Antigen specificity was not determined for the clonally expanded peripheral T cells. After ivuxolimab, more expanded clones were found on average in CD8+ T cells than in CD4+ T cells. Low levels of normalized T-cell clonal expansion were also seen in some patients who did not respond.

There are 16 amino acids in the CDR3, from cysteine to phenylalanine inclusive. Only the CDR3 DNA is retained, 48 bases long and in frame from the first base. Reading the germline V gene gives CDR1 SGHAT and CDR2 FQNNGV. Between the V and J ends, shortened by 5 bases and 0 bases respectively, the junction contains 14 bases. Genomic DNA was extracted from sorted cells for sequencing of the TCRbeta CDR3 region. TCRbeta CDR3 regions were sequenced using the immunoSEQ Assay. Imported from immuneACCESS, the table was reduced by TCRdb to in-frame sequences with V and J called. These copies leave out some clones; in studies compared against another copy, an unresolved V gene accounts for under half, and the cause of the remainder is not known. This sample comprises 20,000 to 25,000 clones, roughly 80% of them detected only once. The leading ten clones occupy roughly a quarter of the sample. Patients with a history of autoimmune disease or receiving systemic immunosuppression were excluded from the trial. In every dose cohort, peripheral blood was drawn for TCR sequencing at baseline, cycle 4 day 1, and cycle 7 day 1. The samples were drawn from a first-in-human, open-label, multicenter phase I dose-escalation trial of ivuxolimab. Adults with locally advanced or metastatic melanoma, renal cell, hepatocellular, or head and neck squamous cell carcinoma were enrolled in the trial. Before TCR sequencing, CD4+ and CD8+ T cells were separately sorted from peripheral blood.

Comments on this clone: Its antigen target is currently unknown. No base quality information exists; no much larger clone differs at one position.

The chain is made from TRBV11-2 and TRBJ1-5; confidence is insufficient to name the D gene. The sequence came from an adult with an advanced solid tumor such as melanoma, head and neck, liver or kidney cancer. The material was CD4+ or CD8+ T cells sorted from blood, obtained in a trial of the OX40 agonist ivuxolimab. The sequence in DNA is TGTGCCAGCAGCCAAGATTGGCAGACTAGCAATCAGCCCCAGCATTTT. This codes for CASSQDWQTSNQPQHF.